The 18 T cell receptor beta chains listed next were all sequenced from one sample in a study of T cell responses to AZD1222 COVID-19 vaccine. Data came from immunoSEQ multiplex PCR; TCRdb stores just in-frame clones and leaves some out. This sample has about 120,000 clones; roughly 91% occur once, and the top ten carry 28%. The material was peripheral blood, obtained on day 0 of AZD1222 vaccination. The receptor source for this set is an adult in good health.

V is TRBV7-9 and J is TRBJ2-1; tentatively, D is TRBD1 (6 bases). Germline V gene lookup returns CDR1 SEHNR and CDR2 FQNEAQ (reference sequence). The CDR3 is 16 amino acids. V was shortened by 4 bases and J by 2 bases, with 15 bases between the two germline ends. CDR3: CASSWPPGTTYNEQFF. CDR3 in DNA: TGTGCCAGCAGCTGGCCCCCCGGGACAACCTACAATGAGCAGTTCTTC.

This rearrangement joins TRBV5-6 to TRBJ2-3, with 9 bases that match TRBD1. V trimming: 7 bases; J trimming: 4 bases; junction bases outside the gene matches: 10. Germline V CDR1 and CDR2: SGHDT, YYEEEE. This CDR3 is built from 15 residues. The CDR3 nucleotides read TGTGCCAGCCTCTTGGACAGGGGACGGGCAGATACGCAGTATTTT. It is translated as CASLLDRGRADTQYF.

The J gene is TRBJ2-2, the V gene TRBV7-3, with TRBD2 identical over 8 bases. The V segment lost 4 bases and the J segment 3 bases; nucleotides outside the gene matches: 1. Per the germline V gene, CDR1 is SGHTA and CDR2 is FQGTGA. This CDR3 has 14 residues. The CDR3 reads CASSSGGYTGELFF. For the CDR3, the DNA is TGTGCCAGCAGCTCGGGGGGGTACACCGGGGAGCTGTTTTTT.

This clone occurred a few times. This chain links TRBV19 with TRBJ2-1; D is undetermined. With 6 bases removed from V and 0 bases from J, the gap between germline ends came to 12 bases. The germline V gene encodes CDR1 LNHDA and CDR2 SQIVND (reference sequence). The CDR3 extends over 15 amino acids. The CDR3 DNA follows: TGTGCCAGTAGAGAGCGAAGGAGCTCCTACAATGAGCAGTTCTTC. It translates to CASRERRSSYNEQFF.

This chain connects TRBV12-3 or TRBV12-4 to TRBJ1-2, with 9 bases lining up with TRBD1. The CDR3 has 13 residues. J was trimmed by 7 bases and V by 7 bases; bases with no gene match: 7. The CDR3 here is CASTSDRGGGYTF. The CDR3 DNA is TGTGCCAGCACCTCGGACAGGGGAGGTGGCTACACCTTC.

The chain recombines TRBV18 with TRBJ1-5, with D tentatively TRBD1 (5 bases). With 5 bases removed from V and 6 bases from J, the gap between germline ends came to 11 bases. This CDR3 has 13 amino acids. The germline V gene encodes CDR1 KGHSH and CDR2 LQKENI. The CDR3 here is CASSSGGSQPQHF. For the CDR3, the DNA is TGTGCCAGCTCAAGCGGGGGGAGTCAGCCCCAGCATTTT.

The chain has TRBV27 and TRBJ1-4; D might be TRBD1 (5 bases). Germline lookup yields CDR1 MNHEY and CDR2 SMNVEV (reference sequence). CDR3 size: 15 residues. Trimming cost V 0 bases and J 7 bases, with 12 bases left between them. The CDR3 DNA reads TGTGCCAGCAGTTTATCAGGGGCGCGTGGTGAAAAACTGTTTTTT. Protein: CASSLSGARGEKLFF.

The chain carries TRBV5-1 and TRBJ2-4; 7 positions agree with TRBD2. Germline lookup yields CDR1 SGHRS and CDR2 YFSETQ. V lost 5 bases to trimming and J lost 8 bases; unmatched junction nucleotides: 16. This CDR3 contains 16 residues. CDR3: CASRELGGGPGDIQYF. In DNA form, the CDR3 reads TGCGCCAGCAGGGAGCTGGGCGGGGGTCCTGGGGACATTCAGTACTTC.

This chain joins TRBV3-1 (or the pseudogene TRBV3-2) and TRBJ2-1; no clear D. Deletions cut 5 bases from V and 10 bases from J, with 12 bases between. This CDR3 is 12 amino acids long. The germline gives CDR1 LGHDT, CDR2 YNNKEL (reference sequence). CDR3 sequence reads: CASSSQSPEQFF. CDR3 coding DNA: TGTGCCAGCAGCTCCCAAAGTCCCGAGCAGTTCTTC.

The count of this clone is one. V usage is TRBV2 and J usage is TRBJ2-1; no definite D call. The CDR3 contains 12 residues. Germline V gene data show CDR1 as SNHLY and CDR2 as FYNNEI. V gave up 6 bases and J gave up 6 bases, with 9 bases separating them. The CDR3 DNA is TGTGCCAGCAGGAGTGGCAGCAATGAGCAGTTCTTC. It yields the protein CASRSGSNEQFF.

CDR3 amino acids: CASSQDYSGRVGTGELFF. The CDR3, as DNA: TGCGCCAGCAGCCAAGATTACAGCGGGAGAGTAGGAACCGGGGAGCTGTTTTTT. This rearrangement joins TRBV4-1 to TRBJ2-2; 8 bases align to TRBD2. Germline lookup yields CDR1 MGHRA and CDR2 YSYEKL. Unmatched junction bases numbered 11, after V lost 0 bases and J lost 5 bases. The CDR3 loop spans 18 amino acids.

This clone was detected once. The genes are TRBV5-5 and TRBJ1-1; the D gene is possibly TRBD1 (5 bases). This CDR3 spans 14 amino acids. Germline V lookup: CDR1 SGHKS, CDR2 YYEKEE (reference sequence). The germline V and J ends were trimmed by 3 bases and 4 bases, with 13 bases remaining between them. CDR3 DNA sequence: TGTGCCAGCAGCTGGGGGGTTTTGATCACTGAAGCTTTCTTT. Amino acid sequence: CASSWGVLITEAFF.

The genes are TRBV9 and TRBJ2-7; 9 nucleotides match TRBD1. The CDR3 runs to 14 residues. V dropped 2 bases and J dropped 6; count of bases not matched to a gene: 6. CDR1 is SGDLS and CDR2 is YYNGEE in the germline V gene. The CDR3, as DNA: TGTGCCAGCAGCGTGGACAGGGGATCCCCCGAGCAGTACTTC. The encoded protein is CASSVDRGSPEQYF.

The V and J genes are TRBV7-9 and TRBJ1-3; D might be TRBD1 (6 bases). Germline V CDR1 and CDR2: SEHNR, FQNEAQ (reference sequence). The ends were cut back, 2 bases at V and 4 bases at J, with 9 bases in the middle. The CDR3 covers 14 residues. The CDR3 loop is CASSLLGAGNTIYF. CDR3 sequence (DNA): TGTGCCAGCAGCTTATTGGGGGCGGGAAACACCATATATTTT.

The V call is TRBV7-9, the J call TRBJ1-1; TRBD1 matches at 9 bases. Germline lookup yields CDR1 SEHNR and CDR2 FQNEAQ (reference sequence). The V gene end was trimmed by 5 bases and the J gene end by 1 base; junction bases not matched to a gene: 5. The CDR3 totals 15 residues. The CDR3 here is CASSVTGGTNTEAFF. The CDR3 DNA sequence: TGTGCCAGCAGCGTGACAGGGGGGACGAACACTGAAGCTTTCTTT. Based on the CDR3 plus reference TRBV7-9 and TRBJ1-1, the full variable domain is DTGVSQNPRHKITKRGQNVTFRCDPISEHNRLYWYRQTLGQGPEFLTYFQNEAQLEKSRLLSDRFSAERPKGSFSTLEIQRTEQGDSAMYLCASSVTGGTNTEAFFGQGTRLTVV.

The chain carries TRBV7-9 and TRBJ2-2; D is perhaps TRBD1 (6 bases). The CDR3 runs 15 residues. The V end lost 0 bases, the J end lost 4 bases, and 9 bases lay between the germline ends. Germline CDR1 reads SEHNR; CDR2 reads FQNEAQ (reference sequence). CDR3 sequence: CASSLAQGVTGELFF. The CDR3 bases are TGTGCCAGCAGCTTAGCACAGGGAGTCACCGGGGAGCTGTTTTTT. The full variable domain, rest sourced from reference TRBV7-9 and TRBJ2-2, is DTGVSQNPRHKITKRGQNVTFRCDPISEHNRLYWYRQTLGQGPEFLTYFQNEAQLEKSRLLSDRFSAERPKGSFSTLEIQRTEQGDSAMYLCASSLAQGVTGELFFGEGSRLTVL.

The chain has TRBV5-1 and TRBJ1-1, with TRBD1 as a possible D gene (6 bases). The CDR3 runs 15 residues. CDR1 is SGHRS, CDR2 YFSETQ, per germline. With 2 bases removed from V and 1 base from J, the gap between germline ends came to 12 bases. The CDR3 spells CASSFKGQGNTEAFF. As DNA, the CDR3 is TGCGCCAGCAGCTTTAAGGGACAAGGGAACACTGAAGCTTTCTTT.

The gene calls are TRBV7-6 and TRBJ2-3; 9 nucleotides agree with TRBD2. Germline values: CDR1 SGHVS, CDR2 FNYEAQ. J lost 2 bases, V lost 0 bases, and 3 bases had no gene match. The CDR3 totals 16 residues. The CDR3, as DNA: TGTGCCAGCAGCTTAGCTCCTAGCGGGAACACAGATACGCAGTATTTT. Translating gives CASSLAPSGNTDTQYF.